Listed below are T cell receptor beta chains from one sample, sequenced in a study of blood T cell repertoires in COVID-19. TCRdb's table, derived via immunoSEQ multiplex PCR, lists solely in-frame clones and lacks some. This repertoire shows approximately 160,000 clones, roughly 77% found once; its top ten account for under 13%. What was sequenced was peripheral blood. The receptors here all came from a human donor in a cohort sampled during active COVID-19. CDR3s include the opening cysteine and the closing phenylalanine or tryptophan. The order of the fields is J gene, clone size, V gene, D gene, CDR3 protein, CDR3 DNA. D genes are given only for firm matches. Clone size is stated in some rows and not others, as once, few, many or a class when expanded.

j_call: TRBJ1-6
clone_size: NA
v_call: TRBV11-2
d_call: NA
cdr3_aa: CASSLAGHFNSPLHF
cdr3_nt: TGTGCCAGCAGCTTAGCGGGACACTTCAATTCACCCCTCCACTTT

j_call: TRBJ2-7
clone_size: few
v_call: TRBV6-5
d_call: NA
cdr3_aa: CASSTGMRGYEQYF
cdr3_nt: TGTGCCAGCAGTACCGGGATGAGGGGGTACGAGCAGTACTTC

j_call: TRBJ1-1
clone_size: NA
v_call: TRBV27
d_call: TRBD1
cdr3_aa: CASSVGQGSRKAFF
cdr3_nt: TGTGCCAGCAGTGTAGGACAGGGCAGCCGAAAAGCTTTCTTT

j_call: TRBJ1-1
clone_size: NA
v_call: TRBV11-3
d_call: TRBD1
cdr3_aa: CASSLGQGSSEAFF
cdr3_nt: TGTGCCAGCAGCCTCGGACAGGGATCGTCTGAAGCTTTCTTT

j_call: TRBJ2-7
clone_size: NA
v_call: TRBV6-1
d_call: TRBD2
cdr3_aa: CASSVATPGLRTSYEQYF
cdr3_nt: TGTGCCAGCAGTGTAGCGACCCCGGGACTAAGGACGTCCTACGAGCAGTACTTC

j_call: TRBJ1-2
clone_size: NA
v_call: TRBV19
d_call: NA
cdr3_aa: CASSIDLGTAHGYTF
cdr3_nt: TGTGCCAGTAGTATAGATCTTGGGACTGCCCATGGCTACACCTTC

j_call: TRBJ2-7
clone_size: NA
v_call: TRBV25-1
d_call: NA
cdr3_aa: CASSDSGGVGPYEQYF
cdr3_nt: TGTGCCAGCAGTGATTCTGGGGGCGTCGGCCCCTACGAGCAGTACTTC

j_call: TRBJ2-1
clone_size: NA
v_call: TRBV7-2
d_call: TRBD2
cdr3_aa: CASSLGLAGGREQFF
cdr3_nt: TGTGCCAGCAGCTTAGGATTAGCGGGGGGGCGGGAGCAGTTCTTC

j_call: TRBJ2-1
clone_size: NA
v_call: TRBV30
d_call: TRBD2
cdr3_aa: CAWSPGLAELEQFF
cdr3_nt: TGTGCCTGGAGTCCGGGACTAGCGGAGCTTGAGCAGTTCTTC

j_call: TRBJ2-1
clone_size: few
v_call: TRBV28
d_call: NA
cdr3_aa: CASSLAGVVNNEQFF
cdr3_nt: TGTGCCAGCAGTTTAGCAGGGGTGGTAAACAATGAGCAGTTCTTC

j_call: TRBJ2-3
clone_size: once
v_call: TRBV2
d_call: TRBD2
cdr3_aa: CASGGLAENTDTQYF
cdr3_nt: TGTGCCAGCGGGGGACTAGCGGAAAACACAGATACGCAGTATTTT

j_call: TRBJ2-2
clone_size: NA
v_call: TRBV5-1
d_call: TRBD1
cdr3_aa: CASSRPGQGMELFF
cdr3_nt: TGCGCCAGCAGCAGGCCGGGACAGGGTATGGAGCTGTTTTTT

j_call: TRBJ1-1
clone_size: NA
v_call: TRBV20-1
d_call: TRBD1
cdr3_aa: CSASTRTGHAFF
cdr3_nt: TGCAGTGCTAGTACAAGGACAGGGCATGCTTTCTTT

j_call: TRBJ1-3
clone_size: NA
v_call: TRBV27
d_call: NA
cdr3_aa: CASNPAISGNTIYF
cdr3_nt: TGTGCCAGCAACCCCGCGATCTCTGGAAACACCATATATTTT

j_call: TRBJ2-4
clone_size: NA
v_call: TRBV21-1
d_call: NA
cdr3_aa: CASTHWGQKNIQYF
cdr3_nt: TGTGCCAGCACCCACTGGGGACAGAAAAACATTCAGTACTTC

j_call: TRBJ2-1
clone_size: NA
v_call: TRBV11-2
d_call: TRBD2
cdr3_aa: CASIPLAGSKGEQFF
cdr3_nt: TGTGCCAGCATCCCCTTAGCGGGGAGCAAGGGGGAGCAGTTCTTC

j_call: TRBJ2-3
clone_size: many
v_call: TRBV5-6
d_call: TRBD2
cdr3_aa: CASSPGLAGQTNTQYF
cdr3_nt: TGTGCCAGCAGCCCCGGACTAGCGGGGCAAACAAATACGCAGTATTTT

j_call: TRBJ1-2
clone_size: NA
v_call: TRBV7-9
d_call: NA
cdr3_aa: CASSLYEGNYGYTF
cdr3_nt: TGTGCCAGCAGCTTATATGAGGGAAACTATGGCTACACCTTC

j_call: TRBJ1-1
clone_size: NA
v_call: TRBV24-1
d_call: TRBD1
cdr3_aa: CATSAQGGTEAFF
cdr3_nt: TGTGCCACCAGTGCCCAGGGGGGCACTGAAGCTTTCTTT

j_call: TRBJ1-1
clone_size: NA
v_call: TRBV13
d_call: NA
cdr3_aa: CASSLDQGSEAFF
cdr3_nt: TGTGCCAGCAGCTTAGATCAGGGCTCCGAAGCTTTCTTT

j_call: TRBJ1-3
clone_size: NA
v_call: TRBV18
d_call: TRBD1
cdr3_aa: CASSPGTDSGNTIYF
cdr3_nt: TGTGCCAGCTCACCGGGGACAGATTCTGGAAACACCATATATTTT

j_call: TRBJ1-1
clone_size: NA
v_call: TRBV7-2
d_call: TRBD1
cdr3_aa: CASRSPGQGGNTEAFF
cdr3_nt: TGTGCCAGCAGGTCGCCGGGACAGGGTGGGAACACTGAAGCTTTCTTT

j_call: TRBJ2-1
clone_size: NA
v_call: TRBV10-3
d_call: NA
cdr3_aa: CAISDKAGQGYNEQFF
cdr3_nt: TGTGCCATCAGCGACAAGGCCGGGCAGGGTTACAATGAGCAGTTCTTC

j_call: TRBJ2-3
clone_size: NA
v_call: TRBV19
d_call: TRBD2
cdr3_aa: CASSILGGGTDTQYF
cdr3_nt: TGTGCCAGTAGTATACTGGGAGGGGGCACAGATACGCAGTATTTT

j_call: TRBJ1-1
clone_size: NA
v_call: TRBV9
d_call: NA
cdr3_aa: CASSVAGYTEAFF
cdr3_nt: TGTGCCAGCAGCGTAGCAGGTTACACTGAAGCTTTCTTT

j_call: TRBJ2-7
clone_size: NA
v_call: TRBV18
d_call: NA
cdr3_aa: CASSAGQSSYEQYF
cdr3_nt: TGTGCCAGCTCCGCCGGACAGAGCTCCTACGAGCAGTACTTC

j_call: TRBJ1-1
clone_size: NA
v_call: TRBV5-4
d_call: TRBD1
cdr3_aa: CASSTPGQGAGGTEAFF
cdr3_nt: TGTGCCAGCAGCACCCCGGGACAGGGGGCAGGTGGGACTGAAGCTTTCTTT

j_call: TRBJ2-7
clone_size: NA
v_call: TRBV6-1
d_call: TRBD2
cdr3_aa: CASSDPRGTSGAYEQYF
cdr3_nt: TGTGCCAGCAGTGACCCGAGGGGGACTAGCGGAGCCTACGAGCAGTACTTC

j_call: TRBJ2-7
clone_size: few
v_call: TRBV14
d_call: TRBD2
cdr3_aa: CASSQGGNPYEQYF
cdr3_nt: TGTGCCAGCAGCCAGGGGGGGAATCCCTACGAGCAGTACTTC

j_call: TRBJ1-1
clone_size: NA
v_call: TRBV7-2
d_call: NA
cdr3_aa: CASSLRGQGSAEAFF
cdr3_nt: TGTGCCAGCAGCTTAAGGGGTCAGGGGAGTGCTGAAGCTTTCTTT

j_call: TRBJ1-1
clone_size: NA
v_call: TRBV7-9
d_call: NA
cdr3_aa: CASSPLGTEAFF
cdr3_nt: TGTGCCAGCAGCCCTCTCGGCACTGAAGCTTTCTTT

j_call: TRBJ2-7
clone_size: NA
v_call: TRBV10-3
d_call: NA
cdr3_aa: CAISHSYEQYF
cdr3_nt: TGTGCCATCAGTCACTCCTACGAGCAGTACTTC

j_call: TRBJ2-1
clone_size: NA
v_call: TRBV19
d_call: NA
cdr3_aa: CASRFDPGNEQFF
cdr3_nt: TGTGCCAGTCGTTTCGACCCGGGTAATGAGCAGTTCTTC

j_call: TRBJ1-1
clone_size: NA
v_call: TRBV2
d_call: NA
cdr3_aa: CASSAGVSTEAFF
cdr3_nt: TGTGCCAGCAGTGCCGGGGTTAGCACTGAAGCTTTCTTT

j_call: TRBJ1-6
clone_size: NA
v_call: TRBV28
d_call: NA
cdr3_aa: CASSLPGDISPLHF
cdr3_nt: TGTGCCAGCAGTTTGCCCGGGGATATATCACCCCTCCACTTT

j_call: TRBJ1-5
clone_size: NA
v_call: TRBV7-2
d_call: NA
cdr3_aa: CASSLSSNQPQHF
cdr3_nt: TGTGCCAGCAGCTTGAGTAGCAATCAGCCCCAGCATTTT

j_call: TRBJ2-5
clone_size: NA
v_call: TRBV7-2
d_call: NA
cdr3_aa: CASSNRLRAETQYF
cdr3_nt: TGTGCCAGCAGCAACAGGCTGCGCGCAGAGACCCAGTACTTC

j_call: TRBJ1-3
clone_size: few
v_call: TRBV6-5
d_call: NA
cdr3_aa: CASSYRGGNTIYF
cdr3_nt: TGTGCCAGCAGTTACAGGGGTGGAAACACCATATATTTT